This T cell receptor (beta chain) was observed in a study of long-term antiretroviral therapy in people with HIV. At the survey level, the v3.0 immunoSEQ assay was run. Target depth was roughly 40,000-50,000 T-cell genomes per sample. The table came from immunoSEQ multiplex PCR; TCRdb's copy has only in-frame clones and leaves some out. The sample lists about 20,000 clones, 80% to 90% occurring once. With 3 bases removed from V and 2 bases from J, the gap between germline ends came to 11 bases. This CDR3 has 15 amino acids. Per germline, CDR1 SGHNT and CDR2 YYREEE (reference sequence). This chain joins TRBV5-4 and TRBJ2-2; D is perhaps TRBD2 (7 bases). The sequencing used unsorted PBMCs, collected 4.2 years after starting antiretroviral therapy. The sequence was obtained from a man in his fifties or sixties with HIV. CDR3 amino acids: CASSSGGLNTGELFF. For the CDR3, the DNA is TGTGCCAGCAGCTCCGGGGGGCTAAACACCGGGGAGCTGTTTTTT.